These T cell receptor beta chains were read from a single sample in a study of T cell repertoires in cytomegalovirus infection. TCRdb processed the reads anew with MiXCR; each CDR3 protein has one entry. This sample yields under 850,000 distinct CDR3 sequences, of which roughly 30% are seen a single time; around a sixth belongs to the top ten. These receptors have no identified antigens. Sequenced material: cultured PBMCs, taken from culture after CMV antigen stimulation. These receptors came from a human donor in good health (CMV status not recorded). Some clones in this sample may be carry-over from other donors' samples. CDR3s include the opening cysteine and the closing phenylalanine or tryptophan. The order of the fields is J gene, V gene, D gene, clone size, CDR3 DNA, CDR3 protein. The D gene is left open where the match is weak. A clone size is listed for some rows: how often the clone was seen (once, few, many), or a class if it is expanded.

TRBJ2-5,TRBV12-3/TRBV12-4,.,many,TGTGCCAGGACCAGGCAGCCACGCTACCAAGAGACCCAGTACTTC,CARTRQPRYQETQYF
TRBJ2-3,TRBV20-1,.,.,TGCAGTGCTAGAGATCAAGGCTATACAGATACGCAGTATTTT,CSARDQGYTDTQYF
TRBJ1-6,TRBV20-1,.,few,TGCAGTGCTAGGGACAGAAGCTCCTATAATTCACCCCTCCACTTT,CSARDRSSYNSPLHF
TRBJ2-3,TRBV7-2,.,many,TGTGCCAGCAGCCCCAGCGGGAGCACAGATACGCAGTATTTT,CASSPSGSTDTQYF
TRBJ2-7,TRBV12-5,.,.,TGTGCTAGTGCCGCCGACCGGGACTACGAGCAGTACTTC,CASAADRDYEQYF
TRBJ1-6,TRBV7-8,.,.,TGTGCCAGCAGCGACCGTGGGCTTAGGACTTCACCCCTCCACTTT,CASSDRGLRTSPLHF
TRBJ1-6,TRBV20-1,TRBD1,.,TGCAGTGCTAGGACCGGGACAGGGGGCTTGGGGTCACCCCTCCACTTT,CSARTGTGGLGSPLHF
TRBJ2-3,TRBV7-6,.,few,TGTGCCAGCAGCTTATTCGCAGGAGATACGCAGTATTTT,CASSLFAGDTQYF
TRBJ2-7,TRBV7-2,TRBD2,many,TGTGCCAGCAGCGGGGCGGGGGGACTAGCGTATTTGTCCTACGAGCAGTACTTC,CASSGAGGLAYLSYEQYF
TRBJ2-5,TRBV7-2,TRBD2,many,TGTGCCAGCAGCCGCCAAGCGGGGTATGGCCTCGGTAGAGAGACCCAGTACTTC,CASSRQAGYGLGRETQYF
TRBJ2-5,TRBV20-1,TRBD2,.,TGCAGTTCCAGACCACCGGGACTAGCGGGAGGGTTGGGGGAGACCCAGTACTTC,CSSRPPGLAGGLGETQYF
TRBJ2-3,TRBV7-2,.,.,TGTGCCAGCAGCTCCCCCGGGGGAGGTACGCAGTATTTT,CASSSPGGGTQYF
TRBJ2-7,TRBV4-1,.,.,TGCGCCAGCAGCCAAGATCGAACACCTTACGAGCAGTACTTC,CASSQDRTPYEQYF
TRBJ2-7,TRBV10-3,TRBD2,.,TGTGCCATCAGTGGGTCCCCTGGGGGGGGGGAGCCCTACGAGCAGTACTTC,CAISGSPGGGEPYEQYF
TRBJ1-4,TRBV5-1,.,.,TGCGCCAGCAGCTTGGAACTGGGCAATGAAAAACTGTTTTTT,CASSLELGNEKLFF
TRBJ2-2,TRBV7-2,.,.,TGTGCCAGCAGCTACGGTGGACAGGAGCTGTTTTTT,CASSYGGQELFF
TRBJ2-3,TRBV30,.,.,TGTGCCACAGGGGAGGGACCAGATACGCAGTATTTT,CATGEGPDTQYF
TRBJ1-4,TRBV20-1,.,.,TGCAGTGCTAGAGATCCAGGGTACCTTAATGAAAAACTGTTTTTT,CSARDPGYLNEKLFF
TRBJ2-6,TRBV12-3/TRBV12-4,.,.,TGTGCCAGCAGTTTAATGGCAGGGCCTCTTTCTGGGGCCAACGTCCTGACTTTC,CASSLMAGPLSGANVLTF
TRBJ2-5,TRBV27,.,once,TGTGCCAGCAGCAAACGACAGCTGGGAGAGACCCAGTACTTC,CASSKRQLGETQYF
TRBJ1-1,TRBV3-1,.,.,TGTGCCAGCAGCCAAGAGAGAGGGAACACTGAAGCTTTCTTT,CASSQERGNTEAFF
TRBJ2-5,TRBV27,.,.,TGTGCCAGCCATCCCGGGACCACCCCTGAGACCCAGTACTTC,CASHPGTTPETQYF
TRBJ2-1,TRBV29-1,.,.,TGCAGCGAGGACAGTAACAATGAGCAGTTCTTC,CSEDSNNEQFF
TRBJ1-3,TRBV6-5,.,.,TGTGCCAGCACACGCCGGGACTTATTTAGTGGAAACACCATATATTTT,CASTRRDLFSGNTIYF
TRBJ2-2,TRBV4-1,.,.,TGCGCCAGCAGCTCTACAACCAGGCAGGGCGGAGTCCGGGAGCTGTTTTTT,CASSSTTRQGGVRELFF
TRBJ2-3,TRBV6-2/TRBV6-3,.,few,TGTGCCAGCAAGGGGCAGGGAACAGATACGCAGTATTTT,CASKGQGTDTQYF